This T cell receptor beta chain was documented in a study of blood T cell repertoires in COVID-19. CDR3 length equals 15 residues. Per the germline V gene, CDR1 is MNHEY and CDR2 is SVGAGI. V was cut by 3 bases and J by 1 base, with 9 bases left in between. The protocol was immunoSEQ multiplex PCR, while the TCRdb copy is restricted to in-frame clones and leaves out a portion. In the table there are 150,000 to 170,000 clones, 84% of which are singletons. Material for sequencing was PBMCs or T cells enriched from blood (not recorded which). The receptor's source is a man in his forties or fifties who had recovered from COVID-19. J is TRBJ1-4 and V is TRBV6-5; D remains unclear. The CDR3 coding sequence is TGTGCCAGCAGTTATTTAGAGGAAACTAATGAAAAACTGTTTTTT. Protein sequence: CASSYLEETNEKLFF.